Below, one T cell receptor (beta chain) is given with its context. This specimen comes from a study of blood T cell repertoires in COVID-19. Germline CDR1 reads SGHAT; CDR2 reads FQNNGV. The V and J ends lost 2 bases and 11 bases respectively, with 19 bases between them. The CDR3 extends over 16 amino acids. Assay: immunoSEQ multiplex PCR; the TCRdb copy retains only in-frame clones and omits some. The repertoire holds about 45,000 clones, with more than 75% as singletons. This receptor was obtained from a man between 65 and 85 years old with acute or convalescent COVID-19. The specimen was peripheral blood. The chain recombines TRBV11-2 with TRBJ1-6, with TRBD1 as a possible D gene (5 bases). CDR3 protein: CASSLTMAGEWAPLHF. CDR3 sequence (DNA): TGTGCCAGCAGCTTAACCATGGCGGGGGAGTGGGCACCCCTCCACTTT.